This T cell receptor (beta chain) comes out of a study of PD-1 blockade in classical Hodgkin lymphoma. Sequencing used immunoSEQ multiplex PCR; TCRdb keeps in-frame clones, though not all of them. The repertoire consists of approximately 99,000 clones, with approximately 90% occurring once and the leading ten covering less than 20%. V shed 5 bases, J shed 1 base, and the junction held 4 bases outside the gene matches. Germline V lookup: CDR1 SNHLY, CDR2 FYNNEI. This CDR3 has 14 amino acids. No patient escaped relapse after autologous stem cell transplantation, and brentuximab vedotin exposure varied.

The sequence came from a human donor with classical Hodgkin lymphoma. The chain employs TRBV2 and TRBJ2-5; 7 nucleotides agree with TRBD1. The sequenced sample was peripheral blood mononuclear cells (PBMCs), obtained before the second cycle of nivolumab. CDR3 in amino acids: CASSKDRSQETQYF. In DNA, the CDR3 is TGTGCCAGCAGTAAGGACAGGTCCCAAGAGACCCAGTACTTC. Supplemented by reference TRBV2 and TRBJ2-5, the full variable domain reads EPEVTQTPSHQVTQMGQEVILRCVPISNHLYFYWYRQILGQKVEFLVSFYNNEISEKSEIFDDQFSVERPDGSNFTLKIRSTKLEDSAMYFCASSKDRSQETQYFGPGTRLLVL.